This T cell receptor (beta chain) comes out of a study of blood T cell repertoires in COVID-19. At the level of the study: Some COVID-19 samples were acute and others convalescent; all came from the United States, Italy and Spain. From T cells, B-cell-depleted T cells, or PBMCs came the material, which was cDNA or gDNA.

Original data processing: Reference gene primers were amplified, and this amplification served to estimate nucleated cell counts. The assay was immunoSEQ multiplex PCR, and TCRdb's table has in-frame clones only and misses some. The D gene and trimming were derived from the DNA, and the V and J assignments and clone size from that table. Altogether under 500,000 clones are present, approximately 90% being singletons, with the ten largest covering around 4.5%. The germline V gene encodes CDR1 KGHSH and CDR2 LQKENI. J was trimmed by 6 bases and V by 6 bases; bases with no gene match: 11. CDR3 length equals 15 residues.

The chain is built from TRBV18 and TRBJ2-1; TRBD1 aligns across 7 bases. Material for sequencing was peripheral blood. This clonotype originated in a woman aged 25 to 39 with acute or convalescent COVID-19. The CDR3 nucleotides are TGTGCCAGCTCCTCCCGACAGGGCGTGGGCAATGAGCAGTTCTTC. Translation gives CASSSRQGVGNEQFF. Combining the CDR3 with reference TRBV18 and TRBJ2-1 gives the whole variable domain NAGVMQNPRHLVRRRGQEARLRCSPMKGHSHVYWYRQLPEEGLKFMVYLQKENIIDESGMPKERFSAEFPKEGPSILRIQQVVRGDSAAYFCASSSRQGVGNEQFFGPGTRLTVL.